The 3 T cell receptor beta chains below were found in one sample sequenced in a study of T cell repertoires in cytomegalovirus infection (dated by TCRdb to the late 2010s). The treatment or condition label, as the study defines it: in vitro stimulation with specific CMV peptide epitopes to enrich CMV-specific T cells. These receptors' targets are unknown. TCRdb shows the sequencer as Illumina HiSeq 1500. TCRdb reran the public reads through fastp at Q25 and MiXCR, keeping productive beta chains. All rows with the same CDR3 protein become a single entry with the most common DNA and genes. The sample contains 300,000 or so distinct CDR3 sequences, just under 25% of them found a single time. 13% of the sample lies in the top ten. This sample comprised cultured PBMCs, obtained from culture after CMV antigen stimulation. These receptors all stem from a human donor in good health (CMV status not recorded). Some clones in this sample may be carry-over from other donors' samples.

The genes are TRBV5-1 and TRBJ2-1; 9 positions agree with TRBD2. CDR1 is SGHRS, CDR2 YFSETQ, per germline. This CDR3 comprises 16 residues. Germline trimming cut 4 bases from V and 6 bases from J; bases unmatched to any gene: 11. CDR3 DNA: TGCGCCAGCAGCGCCCCCTCTAGCGGGATATTCAATGAGCAGTTCTTC. Its translation is CASSAPSSGIFNEQFF.

This clonotype was found a few times. The rearrangement uses TRBV19 and TRBJ2-7, with a weak D call TRBD1 (6 bases). CDR3 length: 12 amino acids. CDR1 is LNHDA and CDR2 is SQIVND in the germline V gene (reference sequence). With 4 bases removed from V and 8 bases from J, the gap between germline ends came to 12 bases. The DNA for the CDR3 is TGTGCCAGTAGTACCCTCCAGGGGAAGCAGTACGTC. As protein: CASSTLQGKQYV.

There are a few counts of this clonotype. The rearrangement links TRBV12-3 or TRBV12-4 to TRBJ2-4, with 10 bases matching TRBD1. With V trimmed by 7 bases and J by 11 bases, 11 bases remained unmatched. CDR3 length: 14 residues. CDR3 in amino acids: CASTPWDRGVVQYF. CDR3 bases: TGTGCCAGCACCCCCTGGGACAGGGGAGTAGTTCAGTACTTC.